This T cell receptor beta chain appears in the sequencing data of a study of shared clonotypes between healthy human individuals. Study at large: The donor group consisted of two women and a few men, aged 18 to 49.

The CDR3 runs to 15 residues. The V gene lost 4 bases and the J gene lost 5 bases, with 18 bases spanning the gap. Germline CDR1 and CDR2: LNHDA and SQIVND (reference sequence). Every donor, a Caucasian adult, lived in Nashville, Tennessee. It was into CD45RA+ naive and CD45RA-negative memory subsets that the CD4+ cells were split. The repertoire was sequenced with immunoSEQ multiplex PCR; TCRdb's copy has only in-frame clones and lacks some. The data show around 750,000 clones, roughly 70% seen once. Sequencing input: memory CD4+ T cells sorted from blood. The subset here: CD45RA-negative fraction. This receptor was taken from a woman aged 25 to 39 in good health. The chain employs TRBV19 and TRBJ2-7; possibly TRBD1 or TRBD2 for D (6 bases each). CDR3 coding DNA: TGTGCCAGTAGTACGGGGGTAGGGGGTCGGAACGAGCAGTACTTC. Its protein product is CASSTGVGGRNEQYF.